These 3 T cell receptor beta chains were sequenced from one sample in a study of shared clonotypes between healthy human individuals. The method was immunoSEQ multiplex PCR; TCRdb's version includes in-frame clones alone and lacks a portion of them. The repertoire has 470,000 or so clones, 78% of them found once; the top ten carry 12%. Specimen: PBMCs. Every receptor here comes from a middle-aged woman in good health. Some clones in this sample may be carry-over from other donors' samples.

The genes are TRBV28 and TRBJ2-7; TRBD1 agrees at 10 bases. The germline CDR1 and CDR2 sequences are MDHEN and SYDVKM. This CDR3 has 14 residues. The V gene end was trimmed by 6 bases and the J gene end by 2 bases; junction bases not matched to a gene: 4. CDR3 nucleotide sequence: TGTGCCAGCAGGGACAGGGGGGGTACCTACGAGCAGTACTTC. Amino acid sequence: CASRDRGGTYEQYF.

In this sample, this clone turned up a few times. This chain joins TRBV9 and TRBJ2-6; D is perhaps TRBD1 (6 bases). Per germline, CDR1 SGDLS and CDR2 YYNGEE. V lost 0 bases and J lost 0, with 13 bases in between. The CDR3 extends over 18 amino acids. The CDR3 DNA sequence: TGTGCCAGCAGCGTAGATCAGGGGTTAAACTCTGGGGCCAACGTCCTGACTTTC. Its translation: CASSVDQGLNSGANVLTF. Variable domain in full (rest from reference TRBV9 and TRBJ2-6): DSGVTQTPKHLITATGQRVTLRCSPRSGDLSVYWYQQSLDQGLQFLIQYYNGEERAKGNILERFSAQQFPDLHSELNLSSLELGDSALYFCASSVDQGLNSGANVLTFGAGSRLTVL.

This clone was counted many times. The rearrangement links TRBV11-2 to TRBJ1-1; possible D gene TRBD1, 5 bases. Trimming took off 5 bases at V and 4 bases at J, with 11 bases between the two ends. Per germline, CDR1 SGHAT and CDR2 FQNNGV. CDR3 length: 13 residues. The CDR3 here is CASSQARGTEAFF. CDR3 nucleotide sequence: TGTGCCAGCAGCCAAGCGAGGGGCACTGAAGCTTTCTTT.